The 25 T cell receptor beta chains reported below all come from one sample, sequenced in a study of T-cell memory formation after mild COVID-19. TCRdb analysed the 5' RACE reads with MiXCR anew, one entry per CDR3 protein. The data hold 130,000 to 150,000 distinct CDR3 sequences, with over 6% observed a single time. The sequenced material came from PBMCs or a T cell subset sorted from them (not recorded which). The receptors come from an adult woman who had mild COVID-19 (a few samples of this study predate the infection). Cell type and time point are not known.

This clonotype was picked up a small number of times. The chain joins TRBV7-4 to TRBJ2-2, with TRBD1 matching 8 bases. In germline, CDR1 is SGHVT, CDR2 SQSDAQ. This CDR3 has 15 amino acids. Unmatched junction bases numbered 9, after V lost 5 bases and J lost 7 bases. CDR3 nucleotides: TGTGCCAGCAGCACACCAGGGGGCGGTTGCGGGGAGCTGTTTTTT. Its translation: CASSTPGGGCGELFF.

In this sample, this clonotype turned up a few times. One end of the junction does not line up with germline, which may come from a read error. The chain is built from TRBV28 and TRBJ2-7; the D gene is possibly TRBD1 (5 bases). The CDR3 spans 14 residues. The V gene's germline CDR1 is MDHEN and CDR2 SYDVKM. CDR3 amino acids: CASSPHPRQYAQYF. Here the CDR3 DNA reads TGTGCCAGCAGTCCACACCCAAGACAGTACGCGCAGTACTTC.

This clonotype was counted between two and nine times. V is TRBV6-5 and J is TRBJ1-2; a weak D match, TRBD1 (5 bases). The CDR3 loop spans 14 amino acids. V was cut by 2 bases and J by 8 bases, with 15 bases left in between. The germline V gene encodes CDR1 MNHEY and CDR2 SVGAGI. DNA of the CDR3: TGTGCCAGCAGTTACCTCGCGGGGGTAGAGGGCTACACCTTC. This encodes CASSYLAGVEGYTF.

This clonotype was recorded a few times. The V and J genes are TRBV5-5 and TRBJ1-2; D is perhaps TRBD1 (5 bases). The CDR3 runs to 15 residues. From germline, CDR1 is SGHKS and CDR2 YYEKEE (reference sequence). V shed 2 bases and J shed 4 bases, with 15 bases lying between them. This CDR3 is CASSLTPQGRYGYTF. CDR3 nucleotide sequence: TGTGCCAGCAGCTTAACTCCCCAGGGTCGCTATGGCTACACCTTC.

This clonotype has a count of ten or more. This chain uses TRBV7-3 with TRBJ2-7; D not resolved. CDR3 length: 14 amino acids. CDR1 is SGHTA and CDR2 is FQGTGA in the germline V gene. V was clipped by 2 bases and J by 6 bases, with 14 bases between them. CDR3 residues: CASSLGAWSGEQYF. The CDR3 bases are TGTGCCAGCAGCTTAGGAGCTTGGTCGGGCGAGCAGTACTTC.

CDR3 sequence reads: CASSQGYTSGSANEQFF. The DNA for the CDR3 is TGTGCCAGCAGCCAAGGGTATACTAGCGGGAGTGCTAATGAGCAGTTCTTC. The chain is built from TRBV3-1 and TRBJ2-1; 11 bases line up with TRBD2. The germline CDR1 and CDR2 sequences are LGHDT and YNNKEL (reference sequence). J gave up 7 bases and V 1 base, and 9 bases lay outside the gene matches. There are 17 residues in the CDR3.

This clonotype was seen repeatedly, ten times or more. This sequence joins TRBV9 and TRBJ1-3; no definite D call. The CDR3 is made up of 16 amino acids. V was trimmed by 2 bases and J by 2 bases, leaving 14 bases between them. Germline values: CDR1 SGDLS, CDR2 YYNGEE. In nucleotides, the CDR3 is TGTGCCAGCAGCGTGACGGATACTGGGGCTGGAAACACCATATATTTT. Its translation: CASSVTDTGAGNTIYF.

The genes are TRBV7-8 and TRBJ1-5; D is ambiguous. CDR3 size: 15 residues. The germline CDR1 and CDR2 sequences are SGHVS and FQNEAQ. The V and J ends lost 5 bases and 5 bases respectively, with 16 bases between them. CDR3 DNA sequence: TGTGCCAGCAGCACCCGGACCCGAGGCCATCAGCCCCAGCATTTT. Its translation is CASSTRTRGHQPQHF.

The chain links TRBV7-3 to TRBJ2-3; D unresolved. Germline V gene sequence: CDR1 SGHTA, CDR2 FQGTGA. The CDR3 length is 13 residues. V was shortened by 1 base and J by 4 bases, with 6 bases between the two germline ends. The CDR3 bases are TGTGCCAGCAGCTTAAGTCATTCAGATACGCAGTATTTT. Protein: CASSLSHSDTQYF.

The V and J genes are TRBV24-1 and TRBJ1-1, with D perhaps TRBD1 (6 bases). The germline V and J ends were trimmed by 7 bases and 5 bases, with 13 bases remaining between them. CDR3 length equals 13 residues. From germline, CDR1 is KGHDR and CDR2 SFDVKD. The CDR3 spells CATRGGAGTEAFF. As DNA, the CDR3 is TGTGCCACCAGAGGGGGGGCGGGGACTGAAGCTTTCTTT.

The rearrangement uses TRBV19 and TRBJ2-7; 9 positions match TRBD1. CDR3 size: 14 residues. V shed 10 bases, J shed 1 base, and the junction held 8 bases outside the gene matches. Germline CDR1 LNHDA, CDR2 SQIVND (reference sequence). Here the CDR3 DNA reads TGTGCCACCTCCCGGGACAGGGCATCCTACGAGCAGTACTTC. Translated, it gives CATSRDRASYEQYF.

This clonotype was counted at least ten times. V usage is TRBV7-9 and J usage is TRBJ2-7; no firm D call. This CDR3 is built from 13 residues. The V end was cut by 3 bases, the J end by 5 bases, with 11 bases between. The germline V gene encodes CDR1 SEHNR and CDR2 FQNEAQ (reference sequence). The CDR3 loop is CASSLAVLHEQYF. The CDR3 coding sequence is TGTGCCAGCAGCTTGGCAGTACTCCACGAGCAGTACTTC. Combining the CDR3 with reference TRBV7-9 and TRBJ2-7 gives the whole variable domain DTGVSQNPRHKITKRGQNVTFRCDPISEHNRLYWYRQTLGQGPEFLTYFQNEAQLEKSRLLSDRFSAERPKGSFSTLEIQRTEQGDSAMYLCASSLAVLHEQYFGPGTRLTVT.

There are many counts of this clonotype. This sequence joins TRBV5-1 and TRBJ2-5; no clear D gene. The CDR3 has 14 residues. Deletions cut 1 base from V and 2 bases from J, with 9 bases between. Germline V gives CDR1 SGHRS, CDR2 YFSETQ. The CDR3, as DNA: TGCGCCAGCAGCTTGTCAAACAGTCAAGAGACCCAGTACTTC. Protein sequence: CASSLSNSQETQYF.

This clonotype was detected many times. V gene TRBV27 combines with J gene TRBJ1-1; TRBD1 might be the D (5 bases). The germline V gene has CDR1 MNHEY and CDR2 SMNVEV (reference sequence). The CDR3 consists of 14 residues. V lost 2 bases and J lost 5, with 12 bases in between. DNA for the CDR3: TGTGCCAGCAGTTTAAGGGGCGCACGAACTGAAGCTTTCTTT. It encodes CASSLRGARTEAFF.

Remarks on this clonotype: Just one base apart from a much larger clone, this may be a read error. V gene TRBV12-3 or TRBV12-4 combines with J gene TRBJ2-2, with D unclear. Trimming shortened V by 3 bases and J by 9 bases, and 2 bases separated the two germline ends. The CDR3 is made up of 10 amino acids. The CDR3 reads CASSFRELFF. The CDR3 DNA follows: TGTGCCAGCAGTTTCAGGGAGCTGTTTTTT.

This clonotype was counted a few times. J is TRBJ2-1 and V is TRBV6-5; 10 nucleotides line up with TRBD1. Germline loops: CDR1 MNHEY, CDR2 SVGAGI. Trimming at V came to 5 bases and at J to 1 base, leaving 8 bases not matched to a gene. The CDR3 runs 17 residues. In DNA form, the CDR3 reads TGTGCCAGCAGTCCGGGACAGGGGAGAAAGTCCTACAATGAGCAGTTCTTC. As protein: CASSPGQGRKSYNEQFF.

The chain carries TRBV29-1 and TRBJ2-5; D uncertain. The V and J ends lost 1 base and 4 bases respectively, with 10 bases between them. The CDR3 length is 13 residues. The germline V gene encodes CDR1 SQVTM and CDR2 ANQGSEA. In DNA form, the CDR3 reads TGCAGCGTTGAAGTTGGTAGAATAGAGACCCAGTACTTC. Protein: CSVEVGRIETQYF.

In its sample, this clonotype was seen many times. The rearrangement joins TRBV10-3 to TRBJ2-7; the match to TRBD2 covers 8 bases. CDR1 and CDR2 (germline): ENHRY, SYGVKD. This CDR3 has 13 amino acids. Trimming at V came to 6 bases and at J to 3 bases, leaving 4 bases not matched to a gene. The CDR3 loop is CAISRGLVYEQYF. CDR3 coding DNA: TGTGCCATCAGCCGGGGACTAGTCTACGAGCAGTACTTC.

The V and J genes are TRBV7-9 and TRBJ1-2, with 9 bases matching TRBD1. Germline trimming cut 5 bases from V and 6 bases from J; bases unmatched to any gene: 7. The CDR3 totals 14 residues. Germline V gene data show CDR1 as SEHNR and CDR2 as FQNEAQ (reference sequence). The CDR3 region is CASSLDRGQNGYTF. The CDR3 region has the DNA TGTGCCAGCAGCCTGGACAGGGGACAGAATGGCTACACCTTC.

This clonotype was picked up many times. This chain uses TRBV7-9 with TRBJ2-3; D ambiguous. Germline loops: CDR1 SEHNR, CDR2 FQNEAQ (reference sequence). The CDR3 is 15 amino acids. Trimming shortened V by 3 bases and J by 0 bases, and 10 bases separated the two germline ends. This CDR3 is CASSFSAGSTDTQYF. CDR3 nucleotides: TGTGCCAGCAGCTTCAGCGCAGGTAGCACAGATACGCAGTATTTT.

This clonotype has ten or more counts. V and J are TRBV18 and TRBJ2-7, with 8 bases aligning to TRBD1. CDR3 length: 15 residues. CDR1 KGHSH and CDR2 LQKENI come from the germline V gene. J lost 8 bases, V lost 3 bases, and 12 bases had no gene match. The CDR3 here is CASSPTGVDLTKQYF. CDR3 DNA sequence: TGTGCCAGCTCACCGACAGGGGTTGACCTTACGAAGCAGTACTTC.

The chain carries TRBV12-3 or TRBV12-4 and TRBJ1-2, with D possibly TRBD1 on 6 matching bases. CDR3 length: 14 residues. The germline V and J ends were trimmed by 5 bases and 0 bases, with 10 bases remaining between them. CDR3 nucleotides: TGTGCCAGCAGTCACAGGGAGGCTAACTATGGCTACACCTTC. This encodes CASSHREANYGYTF.

This clonotype was seen at least ten times. The chain links TRBV12-3 or TRBV12-4 to TRBJ1-1, with a tentative D call TRBD1 (6 bases). CDR3 length: 14 residues. V lost 2 bases and J 6 bases, leaving 13 bases between the germline ends. CDR3 sequence: CASSLTPGHSEAFF. CDR3 nucleotides: TGTGCCAGCAGTTTAACACCGGGACACTCTGAAGCTTTCTTT.

There are a few counts of this clonotype. This chain uses TRBV5-1 with TRBJ2-2; tentative D call: TRBD2 (5 bases). V was shortened by 1 base and J by 7 bases, with 20 bases between the two germline ends. This CDR3 contains 17 residues. Germline CDR1 is SGHRS and CDR2 is YFSETQ. CDR3: CASSLYTVRGTDGELFF. The CDR3 DNA is TGCGCCAGCAGCTTGTATACCGTTCGGGGAACGGACGGGGAGCTGTTTTTT.

This clonotype has at least ten counts. The chain uses TRBV6-5 and TRBJ1-1; the match to TRBD1 covers 8 bases. Germline V gene data show CDR1 as MNHEY and CDR2 as SVGAGI. Trimming cost V 2 bases and J 5 bases; bases outside gene matches: 4. The CDR3 runs 14 residues. For the CDR3, the DNA is TGTGCCAGCAGTTACCTACAGGGGGTAACTGAAGCTTTCTTT. Encoded protein: CASSYLQGVTEAFF.